The clone carrying this T cell receptor (beta chain) was counted ten times or more. The source of the sample is a study of CD8 T cells in ankylosing spondylitis. TCRdb reprocessed the 5' RACE reads with MiXCR, giving one entry per CDR3 protein. This sample carries 90,000 to 120,000 distinct CDR3 sequences, more than 20% of them seen once, and the ten largest clones take about 12%. The CDR3 runs 13 residues. The chain is built from TRBV12-2 and TRBJ2-3. TRBV12-2 represents a pseudogene. This TCR was recovered from a male donor with ankylosing spondylitis. Sequencing input: synovial fluid, either unsorted or a sorted T cell fraction (not recorded which). In DNA, the CDR3 is TGTGCAAGTCGAGACGGGTGCACAGATACGCAGTATTTT. Translated, it gives CASRDGCTDTQYF.